These 3 T cell receptor beta chains share one sample of origin, sequenced in a study of tumor-infiltrating lymphocytes in localized non-small cell lung cancer. Sequencing was performed with immunoSEQ multiplex PCR; in TCRdb, only in-frame clones are kept and a portion is missing. The table has some 17,000 clones, over 75% seen once. The sequenced sample consisted of lung tumor tissue. Source of these receptors: a human donor with non-small cell lung cancer.

The chain uses TRBV5-6 and TRBJ1-4; D is ambiguous. The CDR3 extends over 14 amino acids. With 0 bases removed from V and 6 bases from J, the gap between germline ends came to 9 bases. Per the germline V gene, CDR1 is SGHDT and CDR2 is YYEEEE. CDR3 residues: CASSLEIRDEKLFF. CDR3 coding DNA: TGTGCCAGCAGCTTGGAAATTAGGGATGAAAAACTGTTTTTT. Combining the CDR3 with reference TRBV5-6 and TRBJ1-4 gives the whole variable domain DAGVTQSPTHLIKTRGQQVTLRCSPKSGHDTVSWYQQALGQGPQFIFQYYEEEERQRGNFPDRFSGHQFPNYSSELNVNALLLGDSALYLCASSLEIRDEKLFFGSGTQLSVL.

V is TRBV28 and J is TRBJ2-7; 7 nucleotides agree with TRBD1. The CDR3 covers 14 residues. CDR1 is MDHEN and CDR2 is SYDVKM in the germline V gene. The trim removed 5 bases at V and 1 base at J, leaving 5 bases unmatched. The CDR3 region is CASSPRTGSYEQYF. Here the CDR3 DNA reads TGTGCCAGCAGTCCCCGGACAGGTTCCTACGAGCAGTACTTC.

This clone was detected once. V usage is TRBV30 and J usage is TRBJ2-3; D unclear. The length of the CDR3 is 13 residues. From germline, CDR1 is GTSNPN and CDR2 SVGIG (reference sequence). V gave up 0 bases and J gave up 4 bases, with 8 bases separating them. The CDR3 region is CAWSVKHADTQYF. In DNA form, the CDR3 reads TGTGCCTGGAGTGTAAAGCACGCAGATACGCAGTATTTT.